The 18 T cell receptor beta chains presented below share a single source sample, sequenced in a study of cytomegalovirus exposure and HLA in healthy donors. Both 60 Vbeta primers and 13 Jbeta primers went into the PCR. The repertoire was sequenced with immunoSEQ multiplex PCR; TCRdb's copy has only in-frame clones and lacks some. This sample has approximately 150,000 clones; almost 85% occur once, and the top ten carry 1.5% to 2.5%. The sample consisted of PBMCs. Source of these receptors: a woman between 40 and 55 years old in good health and CMV-seronegative.

V usage is TRBV9 and J usage is TRBJ2-1, with D perhaps TRBD2 (6 bases). The CDR3 has 16 amino acids. Germline loops: CDR1 SGDLS, CDR2 YYNGEE. Between the trimmed V and J ends, which lost 0 bases and 3 bases, there was a span of 13 bases. CDR3 in amino acids: CASSVEAGSVYNEQFF. Written as DNA, the CDR3 is TGTGCCAGCAGCGTAGAGGCGGGGAGTGTCTACAATGAGCAGTTCTTC.

This clone was seen just once. The chain joins TRBV25-1 to TRBJ1-4; D not certain. The V gene's germline CDR1 is MGHDK and CDR2 SYGVNS. V was shortened by 3 bases and J by 0 bases, with 8 bases between the two germline ends. The CDR3 contains 15 residues. The CDR3, as DNA: TGTGCCAGCAGTGAGTCCGGAGCAACTAATGAAAAACTGTTTTTT. Amino acids: CASSESGATNEKLFF.

V usage is TRBV10-2 and J usage is TRBJ1-2, with 7 positions matching TRBD1. The CDR3 is made up of 12 amino acids. Germline CDR1 WSHSY, CDR2 SAAADI. Trimming removed 10 bases from V and 6 bases from J; junction bases left unmatched: 8. CDR3 region: CATRQGSDGYTF. In DNA, the CDR3 is TGCGCCACCAGACAGGGATCGGATGGCTACACCTTC.

Only one count was recorded for this clone. J is TRBJ1-4 and V is TRBV7-9; possible D gene TRBD1, 5 bases. The CDR3 consists of 16 residues. V was shortened by 5 bases and J by 4 bases, with 17 bases between the two germline ends. Germline V gives CDR1 SEHNR, CDR2 FQNEAQ (reference sequence). In DNA form, the CDR3 reads TGTGCCAGCAGCACGACCCTGACAGCAATTAATGAAAAACTGTTTTTT. Its translation is CASSTTLTAINEKLFF.

The chain has TRBV4-3 and TRBJ2-1; D uncertain. Germline V gene lookup returns CDR1 LGHNA and CDR2 YSLEER. This CDR3 comprises 13 residues. V lost 4 bases and J lost 4, with 8 bases in between. The CDR3 spells CASSRLEYNEQFF. In nucleotides, the CDR3 is TGCGCCAGCAGCCGATTAGAGTACAATGAGCAGTTCTTC.

This chain links TRBV5-4 with TRBJ2-1; 7 bases match TRBD2. V lost 0 bases and J lost 0; bases outside the gene matches: 9. Germline CDR1 and CDR2: SGHNT and YYREEE (reference sequence). CDR3 length equals 18 residues. The CDR3 sequence: CASSLAASGPSSYNEQFF. The CDR3 nucleotides are TGTGCCAGCAGCTTGGCGGCTAGCGGACCGAGCTCCTACAATGAGCAGTTCTTC.

The J gene is TRBJ1-1, the V gene TRBV5-4, with D possibly matching TRBD1 (5 bases). This CDR3 is built from 15 residues. V dropped 7 bases and J dropped 5 bases, with 21 bases sitting between them. Germline lookup yields CDR1 SGHNT and CDR2 YYREEE (reference sequence). CDR3 nucleotide sequence: TGTGCCAGCTTTGGGCACGTCAGGGCGGGGACTGAAGCTTTCTTT. Amino acid sequence: CASFGHVRAGTEAFF.

Points on this clone: Germline and junction disagree at one end, which may indicate a read error. V gene TRBV19 combines with J gene TRBJ2-2, with D possibly TRBD2 on 7 matching bases. Germline CDR1 and CDR2: LNHDA and SQIVND (reference sequence). The CDR3 runs 19 residues. CDR3 in amino acids: CASPKRGGRGGKWVGALFF. DNA of the CDR3: TGTGCCAGTCCTAAGAGGGGGGGCAGGGGTGGTAAGTGGGTGGGGGCGCTGTTTTTT. Variable domain in full (rest from reference TRBV19 and TRBJ2-2): DGGITQSPKYLFRKEGQNVTLSCEQNLNHDAMYWYRQDPGQGLRLIYYSQIVNDFQKGDIAEGYSVSREKKESFPLTVTSAQKNPTAFYLCASPKRGGRGGKWVGALFFGEGSRLTVL.

The chain has TRBV19 and TRBJ2-5; 8 bases line up with TRBD2. The CDR3 consists of 17 residues. V lost 3 bases and J lost 5; bases outside the gene matches: 14. Germline V CDR1 and CDR2: LNHDA, SQIVND (reference sequence). The CDR3 sequence is CASSIRRGAGVGETQYF. CDR3 in DNA: TGTGCCAGTAGTATCCGAAGGGGAGCGGGAGTAGGTGAGACCCAGTACTTC.

The chain is built from TRBV4-3 and TRBJ1-1; D not certain. V was shortened by 1 base and J by 1 base, with 10 bases between the two germline ends. CDR3 size: 15 residues. The V gene's germline CDR1 is LGHNA and CDR2 YSLEER. The CDR3 region has the DNA TGCGCCAGCAGCCAAGTCAGGCATCCGAACACTGAAGCTTTCTTT. It yields the protein CASSQVRHPNTEAFF.

The chain employs TRBV10-3 and TRBJ1-2; TRBD1 matches at 7 bases. The CDR3 is made up of 15 amino acids. In germline, CDR1 is ENHRY, CDR2 SYGVKD. J gave up 4 bases and V 6 bases, and 11 bases lay outside the gene matches. The CDR3 region is CAIRGQFSDPYGYTF. DNA for the CDR3: TGTGCCATCAGGGGACAGTTTTCCGACCCCTATGGCTACACCTTC.

The chain combines TRBV7-9 with TRBJ1-6; weak D call: TRBD1 (5 bases). CDR1 SEHNR and CDR2 FQNEAQ come from the germline V gene (reference sequence). There are 16 residues in the CDR3. V lost 7 bases, J lost 10 bases, and 23 bases lay in between. Here the CDR3 DNA reads TGTGCCAGCAAACAAGATTCGCAAGGGGCGCGGTCACCCCTCCACTTT. It yields the protein CASKQDSQGARSPLHF.

This chain uses TRBV29-1 with TRBJ1-2; the match to TRBD1 covers 8 bases. CDR1 SQVTM and CDR2 ANQGSEA come from the germline V gene. The J segment lost 3 bases and the V segment lost 3 bases, leaving 6 bases of the junction unmatched. The length of the CDR3 is 14 residues. CDR3 loop: CSVDRTGFDYGYTF. CDR3 bases: TGCAGCGTTGACAGGACAGGGTTCGACTATGGCTACACCTTC.

The chain recombines TRBV7-2 with TRBJ2-1; D gene unclear. V was shortened by 0 bases and J by 4 bases, with 7 bases between the two germline ends. The V gene's germline CDR1 is SGHTA and CDR2 FQGNSA. CDR3 length equals 14 residues. CDR3 amino acids: CASSLAVTYNEQFF. CDR3 bases: TGTGCCAGCAGCTTAGCAGTTACTTACAATGAGCAGTTCTTC.

The rearrangement uses TRBV11-3 and TRBJ2-1; 8 nucleotides agree with TRBD2. Germline-derived CDR1 and CDR2 are SGHNT and YENEEA. V was pared by 11 bases and J by 2 bases, with 5 bases of the junction left unmatched. This CDR3 spans 13 amino acids. CDR3 nucleotides: TGTGCCGGAGCTAGCGGGCCCTACAATGAGCAGTTCTTC. It codes for CAGASGPYNEQFF.

This chain uses TRBV28 with TRBJ2-1, with 11 nucleotides matching TRBD2. Germline V gives CDR1 MDHEN, CDR2 SYDVKM. Germline trimming cut 4 bases from V and 3 bases from J; bases unmatched to any gene: 2. The CDR3 has 15 amino acids. Here the CDR3 DNA reads TGTGCCAGCAGTTCCGGGACTAGCGGCTACAATGAGCAGTTCTTC. Its translation is CASSSGTSGYNEQFF.

The rearrangement links TRBV28 to TRBJ2-7; TRBD2 matches at 11 bases. This CDR3 has 13 residues. With V trimmed by 5 bases and J by 5 bases, 2 bases remained unmatched. CDR1 is MDHEN and CDR2 is SYDVKM in the germline V gene. CDR3 in DNA: TGTGCCAGCAGTCTAGCGGGAGGAAACGAGCAGTACTTC. It yields the protein CASSLAGGNEQYF.

The chain employs TRBV19 and TRBJ1-1; D perhaps matches TRBD1 (5 bases). Germline V CDR1 and CDR2: LNHDA, SQIVND (reference sequence). The CDR3 has 14 amino acids. Trimming left V 3 bases short and J 0 bases short, with 8 bases between. CDR3 nucleotides: TGTGCCAGTAGTATTACAGGAATGAACACTGAAGCTTTCTTT. Translated: CASSITGMNTEAFF. Full variable domain (remainder filled in from reference TRBV19 and TRBJ1-1): DGGITQSPKYLFRKEGQNVTLSCEQNLNHDAMYWYRQDPGQGLRLIYYSQIVNDFQKGDIAEGYSVSREKKESFPLTVTSAQKNPTAFYLCASSITGMNTEAFFGQGTRLTVV.